The clone carrying this T cell receptor (beta chain) was observed many times. This record comes from a study of T cells after posttransplantation cyclophosphamide. Only in-frame clones appear in the TCRdb table, and some are missing; sequencing was by immunoSEQ multiplex PCR. The counts give tens of thousands of clones, none of them seen only once; roughly 1.5% is held by the top ten. The V gene's germline CDR1 is SNHLY and CDR2 FYNNEI. The germline V and J ends were trimmed by 4 bases and 3 bases, with 7 bases remaining between them. The CDR3 has 13 amino acids. This TCR was recovered from a man aged 50-59 years in good health, CMV-negative, and a related stem cell transplant donor. Sequencing input: PBMCs. The chain has TRBV2 and TRBJ2-1; weak D call: TRBD2 (6 bases). CDR3 in amino acids: CASSGGLYNEQFF. In DNA form, the CDR3 reads TGTGCCAGCAGTGGGGGACTCTACAATGAGCAGTTCTTC.